This T cell receptor beta chain came from a study of blood T cells in healthy people across ages. In the case of this clonotype: As yet, its antigen is unknown.

Regarding the study as a whole: Expanded clonotype changes were possibly confounded by unknown donor CMV status.

The use of a sample-barcoded 5' primer and a J-beta primer mix characterized a second PCR of 7 to 11 cycles. From the 5' RACE reads, TCRdb called clonotypes with MiXCR, one entry per CDR3 protein. The data contain roughly 2 million distinct CDR3 sequences, 40% to 55% of them singletons. This CDR3 comprises 14 residues. The trim removed 6 bases at V and 7 bases at J, leaving 8 bases unmatched. Per germline, CDR1 MDHEN and CDR2 SYDVKM. The source of this sequence is a woman aged 40 to 49 in good health. The V and J genes are TRBV28 and TRBJ2-7; the match to TRBD1 covers 11 bases. Specimen: blood. CDR3 sequence reads: CASRTGTGGREQYF. The CDR3 DNA is TGTGCCAGCAGGACCGGGACAGGGGGTAGGGAGCAGTACTTC. The complete variable domain, with remaining parts taken from reference TRBV28 and TRBJ2-7, reads DVKVTQSSRYLVKRTGEKVFLECVQDMDHENMFWYRQDPGLGLRLIYFSYDVKMKEKGDIPEGYSVSREKKERFSLILESASTNQTSMYLCASRTGTGGREQYFGPGTRLTVT.